Below are 14 T cell receptor beta chains sequenced from a single sample in a study of blood T cell dynamics during melanoma immunotherapy. Specified time point: week 3, after first cycle of checkpoint inhibitor. TCRdb's table, derived via immunoSEQ multiplex PCR, lists solely in-frame clones and lacks some. This table has 7,000 to 10,000 clones, about 85% appearing once. Sequencing was performed on blood, taken from a patient treated with checkpoint blockade. Receptors were obtained from a human donor with melanoma.

The chain is built from TRBV7-2 and TRBJ2-7, with D maybe TRBD1 (6 bases). The V end lost 2 bases, the J end lost 3 bases, and 8 bases lay between the germline ends. CDR3 length: 13 amino acids. The germline CDR1 and CDR2 sequences are SGHTA and FQGNSA. Here the CDR3 DNA reads TGTGCCAGCAGCTTAAACAGGGACTACGAGCAGTACTTC. Translated, it gives CASSLNRDYEQYF.

J is TRBJ1-4 and V is TRBV5-6; possible D gene TRBD1, 6 bases. CDR3 length equals 16 residues. Germline V gene lookup returns CDR1 SGHDT and CDR2 YYEEEE. Trimming took 2 bases from V and 1 from J, leaving 12 bases between them. CDR3: CASSFSQTGTNEKLFF. The CDR3 nucleotides read TGTGCCAGCAGCTTTAGTCAGACAGGAACTAATGAAAAACTGTTTTTT. The full variable domain, in which reference TRBV5-6 and TRBJ1-4 provide the parts outside the CDR3, is DAGVTQSPTHLIKTRGQQVTLRCSPKSGHDTVSWYQQALGQGPQFIFQYYEEEERQRGNFPDRFSGHQFPNYSSELNVNALLLGDSALYLCASSFSQTGTNEKLFFGSGTQLSVL.

The chain joins TRBV5-6 to TRBJ1-5, with D possibly TRBD1 on 5 matching bases. Per the germline V gene, CDR1 is SGHDT and CDR2 is YYEEEE. V was shortened by 2 bases and J by 9 bases, with 15 bases between the two germline ends. The CDR3 loop spans 14 amino acids. CDR3 sequence: CASSFGGTLGPQHF. As DNA, the CDR3 is TGTGCCAGCAGCTTTGGCGGGACCCTGGGGCCCCAGCATTTT.

The J gene is TRBJ2-7, the V gene TRBV9, with 8 positions matching TRBD2. The V segment lost 4 bases and the J segment 5 bases; nucleotides outside the gene matches: 5. This CDR3 region has 13 residues. Germline V gives CDR1 SGDLS, CDR2 YYNGEE. DNA for the CDR3: TGTGCCAGCAGCCCTCGGACTAGCAACGAGCAGTACTTC. Translation: CASSPRTSNEQYF.

The J gene is TRBJ1-1, the V gene TRBV6-1; D not certain. This CDR3 spans 16 amino acids. The V end was cut by 3 bases, the J end by 0 bases, with 14 bases between. CDR1 and CDR2 (germline): MNHNS, SASEGT. The CDR3 region has the DNA TGTGCCAGCAGTGATGAACAGTACTCCATGAACACTGAAGCTTTCTTT. Amino acid sequence: CASSDEQYSMNTEAFF.

The genes are TRBV7-2 and TRBJ1-1, with D possibly matching TRBD1 (5 bases). V lost 1 base, J lost 3 bases, and 12 bases lay in between. Germline CDR1 SGHTA, CDR2 FQGNSA. This CDR3 region has 15 residues. In DNA form, the CDR3 reads TGTGCCAGCAGCTTAGATTTCGGGGCAGACACTGAAGCTTTCTTT. It encodes CASSLDFGADTEAFF.

This chain uses TRBV29-1 with TRBJ1-1, with 7 bases fitting TRBD1. The length of the CDR3 is 15 residues. CDR1 is SQVTM, CDR2 ANQGSEA, per germline. V lost 5 bases to trimming and J lost 11 bases; unmatched junction nucleotides: 20. The CDR3 region has the DNA TGCAGCGTTTCGGGAACCGGGACAGCCCAGTTACGGGCTTTCTTT. Protein sequence: CSVSGTGTAQLRAFF.

The chain has TRBV9 and TRBJ1-4; tentative D call: TRBD1 (5 bases). The CDR3 covers 16 residues. Trimming removed 0 bases at V and 4 bases at J, with 13 bases between. Germline CDR1 and CDR2: SGDLS and YYNGEE. CDR3 amino acids: CASSVAFTRGNEKLFF. The CDR3 DNA reads as TGTGCCAGCAGCGTAGCTTTCACAAGGGGTAATGAAAAACTGTTTTTT.

This chain connects TRBV28 to TRBJ2-7; no clear D gene. CDR3 length equals 17 residues. V was pared by 3 bases and J by 0 bases, with 18 bases between. CDR1 is MDHEN and CDR2 is SYDVKM in the germline V gene. CDR3 nucleotide sequence: TGTGCCAGCAGTTTCGCCCTACTCGGCCGAAGCTCCTACGAGCAGTACTTC. Amino acids: CASSFALLGRSSYEQYF.

The chain joins TRBV13 to TRBJ1-2; possibly TRBD1 for D (5 bases). Germline CDR1 and CDR2: PRHDT and FYEKMQ (reference sequence). V was shortened by 6 bases and J by 6 bases, with 17 bases between the two germline ends. CDR3 length equals 14 residues. Written as DNA, the CDR3 is TGTGCCAGCAGACGATACAGGCCCGGGGATGGCTACACCTTC. Translating it yields CASRRYRPGDGYTF.

The chain recombines TRBV2 with TRBJ2-7; D might be TRBD2 (6 bases). The germline V and J ends were trimmed by 6 bases and 5 bases, with 14 bases remaining between them. The germline gives CDR1 SNHLY, CDR2 FYNNEI. This CDR3 spans 13 amino acids. CDR3 coding DNA: TGTGCCAGCAGGAGACTAGTTATGAACGAGCAGTACTTC. Translating gives CASRRLVMNEQYF.

The gene calls are TRBV5-1 and TRBJ2-3; 12 bases line up with TRBD2. With V trimmed by 4 bases and J by 2 bases, 8 bases remained unmatched. Germline CDR1 and CDR2: SGHRS and YFSETQ. The CDR3 has 17 residues. CDR3 bases: TGCGCCAGCAGCCCCTTAACTAGCGGGAGGTACACAGATACGCAGTATTTT. Translated, it gives CASSPLTSGRYTDTQYF.

The chain has TRBV28 and TRBJ1-3, with D hard to call. This CDR3 spans 8 amino acids. V was shortened by 8 bases and J by 8 bases, with 1 base between the two germline ends. CDR1 is MDHEN, CDR2 SYDVKM, per germline. CDR3 in DNA: TGTGCCAGCCACACCATATATTTT. Amino acid sequence: CASHTIYF.

The V call is TRBV7-3, the J call TRBJ2-7, with 10 positions matching TRBD2. The germline gives CDR1 SGHTA, CDR2 FQGTGA. The ends lost 1 base at V and 2 bases at J; junction bases unmatched: 11. This CDR3 region has 18 residues. The CDR3 DNA reads as TGTGCCAGCAGCTTAATAAACGGGCTAGCGGGAGTTCCCTACGAGCAGTACTTC. Translating it yields CASSLINGLAGVPYEQYF.